This note documents a single T cell receptor (beta chain) sequence. What was sequenced were expressed TCRB transcripts, since all of the isolated RNA had been reverse transcribed. Clones were sequenced by immunoSEQ multiplex PCR, and TCRdb holds only the in-frame ones, with some missing. The repertoire holds 200,000 to 300,000 clones, with around 68% as singletons. The sample belongs to a study of beta chain features in type 1 diabetes. Background on the study: Healthy donors resembled patients in age, gender and cell yields.

The junction had 6 bases not matched to a gene; V was cut back by 6 bases and J by 4 bases. Germline assignment: CDR1 SGHRS and CDR2 YFSETQ. There are 15 residues in the CDR3. Sequenced sample: naive CD4+ T cells from blood. The genes are TRBV5-1 and TRBJ2-3, with TRBD2 identical over 12 bases. The origin of this receptor is a man between 25 and 39 years old in good health. In DNA, the CDR3 is TGCGCCAGCACTAACCCTAGCGGGGGGGCAGATACGCAGTATTTT. Translated, it gives CASTNPSGGADTQYF.